The text below deals with one TCR beta chain. This specimen comes from a study of blood T cell repertoires in COVID-19. Enrolled through a virtual design, the participants were between 18 and 89 years of age and came from about two dozen US areas. The germline gives CDR1 MDHEN, CDR2 SYDVKM. V lost 3 bases and J lost 7, with 12 bases in between. CDR3 length equals 13 residues. Produced via immunoSEQ multiplex PCR; TCRdb's table is partial and in-frame only. Of 250,000 to 350,000 clones in the sample, 70% to 90% were seen once. This receptor was obtained from a woman between 25 and 40 years old who had recovered from COVID-19. The chain uses TRBV28 and TRBJ1-2, with D possibly being TRBD1 (6 bases). The material sequenced was PBMCs or T cells enriched from blood (not recorded which). The CDR3 sequence is CASSFAQGSGYTF. Written as DNA, the CDR3 is TGTGCCAGCAGTTTCGCGCAGGGGTCTGGCTACACCTTC.